One sample yielded the 32 T cell receptor beta chains listed below, sequenced in a study of blood T cell repertoires in COVID-19. Produced via immunoSEQ multiplex PCR; TCRdb's table is partial and in-frame only. The table includes roughly 47,000 clones, approximately 85% detected once. Material for sequencing was peripheral blood. The receptors shown here come from an elderly woman with COVID-19, enrolled during active disease.

This sequence joins TRBV6-5 and TRBJ2-7; 9 nucleotides line up with TRBD2. V lost 0 bases to trimming and J lost 5 bases; unmatched junction nucleotides: 5. The CDR3 spans 15 residues. Germline V gene sequence: CDR1 MNHEY, CDR2 SVGAGI. CDR3 amino acids: CASSYSISGRNEQYF. In DNA form, the CDR3 reads TGTGCCAGCAGTTACTCGATTAGCGGGAGAAACGAGCAGTACTTC.

The chain combines TRBV19 with TRBJ2-2, with 9 positions matching TRBD2. The CDR3 length is 18 residues. With 1 base clipped from V and 0 bases from J, the junction kept 6 bases outside the gene matches. The V gene's germline CDR1 is LNHDA and CDR2 SQIVND (reference sequence). The CDR3 DNA follows: TGTGCCAGTAGTATAGGACGAGCGGGGGGCTCGAACACCGGGGAGCTGTTTTTT. Translating it yields CASSIGRAGGSNTGELFF.

The chain has TRBV12-5 and TRBJ2-5; D unresolved. V lost 4 bases, J lost 1 base, and 7 bases lay in between. The CDR3 extends over 13 amino acids. Looked up from germline, CDR1 is LGHNT and CDR2 is FRNRAP. The chain's CDR3 is CASGWASQETQYF. The CDR3 DNA follows: TGTGCTAGTGGTTGGGCCAGCCAAGAGACCCAGTACTTC.

This chain's CDR3 is CASSSNRDRGDAFF. CDR3 nucleotide sequence: TGTGCCAGCAGCTCCAACCGGGACAGGGGGGACGCTTTCTTT. The chain employs TRBV11-2 and TRBJ1-1; 11 bases match TRBD1. With 4 bases clipped from V and 11 bases from J, the junction kept 9 bases outside the gene matches. Germline V gene data show CDR1 as SGHAT and CDR2 as FQNNGV. The CDR3 sequence is 14 residues long.

V is TRBV7-6 and J is TRBJ2-5; 9 nucleotides match TRBD2. From germline, CDR1 is SGHVS and CDR2 FNYEAQ. V was clipped by 5 bases and J by 5 bases; unmatched bases: 9. This CDR3 contains 15 residues. In DNA form, the CDR3 reads TGTGCCAGCAGCACGTCTAGCGGGAAGTGGGAGACCCAGTACTTC. This codes for CASSTSSGKWETQYF.

The chain carries TRBV7-9 and TRBJ2-7; maybe TRBD1 (6 bases). CDR3 length equals 14 residues. In germline, CDR1 is SEHNR, CDR2 FQNEAQ (reference sequence). Between the trimmed V and J ends, which lost 1 base and 3 bases, there was a span of 10 bases. The CDR3 DNA is TGTGCCAGCAGCTTAGGGACAGAGATCTACGAGCAGTACTTC. Residues: CASSLGTEIYEQYF.

V gene TRBV3-1 (or the pseudogene TRBV3-2) combines with J gene TRBJ2-7; D unclear. Per germline, CDR1 LGHDT and CDR2 YNNKEL (reference sequence). The V end was cut by 6 bases, the J end by 2 bases, with 11 bases between. The CDR3 loop spans 13 amino acids. CDR3: CASSPDWAYEQYF. CDR3 bases: TGTGCCAGCAGTCCTGACTGGGCCTACGAGCAGTACTTC.

J is TRBJ1-5 and V is TRBV19, with a tentative D call TRBD1 (5 bases). Trimming took off 2 bases at V and 6 bases at J, with 11 bases between the two ends. The germline V gene encodes CDR1 LNHDA and CDR2 SQIVND (reference sequence). CDR3 length equals 14 residues. CDR3 in DNA: TGTGCCAGTAGTATAACCCAGGGTTTTCAGCCCCAGCATTTT. This encodes CASSITQGFQPQHF.

The count of this clone is one. This chain uses TRBV2 with TRBJ2-2; 9 positions agree with TRBD1. Germline loops: CDR1 SNHLY, CDR2 FYNNEI. The CDR3 is made up of 15 amino acids. Trimming cost V 7 bases and J 4 bases; bases outside gene matches: 7. CDR3 in DNA: TGTGCCAGCACTGCCTCGACAGGGGGCACCGGGGAGCTGTTTTTT. Protein: CASTASTGGTGELFF. Using reference TRBV2 and TRBJ2-2 for the parts outside the CDR3, the full variable domain is EPEVTQTPSHQVTQMGQEVILRCVPISNHLYFYWYRQILGQKVEFLVSFYNNEISEKSEIFDDQFSVERPDGSNFTLKIRSTKLEDSAMYFCASTASTGGTGELFFGEGSRLTVL.

The rearrangement uses TRBV18 and TRBJ2-2; D not resolved. The length of the CDR3 is 14 residues. Deletions cut 3 bases from V and 6 bases from J, with 11 bases between. CDR1 is KGHSH and CDR2 is LQKENI in the germline V gene. The CDR3 DNA is TGTGCCAGCTCACCCTTGGAGTTCTCCGGGGAGCTGTTTTTT. Translating it yields CASSPLEFSGELFF.

This clone is a singleton in its sample. The V call is TRBV6-6, the J call TRBJ2-5; D might be TRBD1 (6 bases). CDR3 size: 15 residues. The V end lost 1 base, the J end lost 3 bases, and 12 bases lay between the germline ends. Germline V gene sequence: CDR1 MNHNY, CDR2 SVGAGI (reference sequence). CDR3 amino acids: CASSYLGAQKETQYF. The DNA of the CDR3 is TGTGCCAGCAGTTACTTGGGGGCTCAGAAAGAGACCCAGTACTTC.

V gene TRBV10-3 combines with J gene TRBJ2-7, with 8 bases aligning to TRBD2. V lost 3 bases to trimming and J lost 2 bases; unmatched junction nucleotides: 6. CDR1 and CDR2 (germline): ENHRY, SYGVKD. This CDR3 has 15 residues. The CDR3 sequence is CAISELAGGTYEQYF. CDR3 nucleotide sequence: TGTGCCATCAGTGAATTGGCGGGGGGTACCTACGAGCAGTACTTC.

This clone was seen only a few times. The J gene is TRBJ2-1, the V gene TRBV6-5; the match to TRBD2 covers 7 bases. This CDR3 is 16 amino acids long. Germline lookup yields CDR1 MNHEY and CDR2 SVGAGI. V lost 0 bases to trimming and J lost 6 bases; unmatched junction nucleotides: 8. CDR3 amino acids: CASSYSGDYLSNEQFF. In nucleotides, the CDR3 is TGTGCCAGCAGTTACTCGGGGGACTACCTAAGCAATGAGCAGTTCTTC.

This clone appeared a single time. CDR3: CASSVSPRADGGGNTF. DNA for the CDR3: TGTGCCAGCAGCGTATCACCCCGAGCGGACGGCGGTGGGAACACCTTC. The chain has TRBV9 and TRBJ1-2; D not certain. Trimming left V 1 base short and J 12 bases short, with 25 bases between. CDR3 size: 16 residues. Germline CDR1 SGDLS, CDR2 YYNGEE.

This clone has just a few counts. The rearrangement uses TRBV6-6 and TRBJ2-3, with D uncertain. Trimming pared 5 bases from V and 1 base from J, leaving 10 bases between. Per the germline V gene, CDR1 is MNHNY and CDR2 is SVGAGI (reference sequence). This CDR3 is built from 14 residues. CDR3 sequence reads: CASSPVEGTDTQYF. As DNA, the CDR3 is TGTGCCAGCAGTCCGGTCGAGGGCACAGATACGCAGTATTTT.

This rearrangement joins TRBV7-6 to TRBJ1-1; unclear D gene. Germline CDR1 is SGHVS and CDR2 is FNYEAQ. Trimming removed 1 base at V and 4 bases at J, with 13 bases between. This CDR3 has 15 residues. The CDR3 loop reads CASSLVPGYVTEAFF. The CDR3 DNA follows: TGTGCCAGCAGCTTAGTCCCGGGATATGTCACTGAAGCTTTCTTT.

V gene TRBV18 combines with J gene TRBJ2-1; D is possibly TRBD2 (7 bases). V lost 8 bases to trimming and J lost 7 bases, with 9 bases between them. The CDR3 covers 11 residues. Germline-derived CDR1 and CDR2 are KGHSH and LQKENI. CDR3 sequence reads: CASGRGNEQFF. DNA of the CDR3: TGTGCCAGCGGGAGGGGGAATGAGCAGTTCTTC. Based on the CDR3 plus reference TRBV18 and TRBJ2-1, the full variable domain is NAGVMQNPRHLVRRRGQEARLRCSPMKGHSHVYWYRQLPEEGLKFMVYLQKENIIDESGMPKERFSAEFPKEGPSILRIQQVVRGDSAAYFCASGRGNEQFFGPGTRLTVL.

The chain links TRBV7-2 to TRBJ2-5, with a weak D call TRBD1 (6 bases). Germline loops: CDR1 SGHTA, CDR2 FQGNSA. The V end was cut by 1 base, the J end by 9 bases, with 15 bases between. This CDR3 is 14 amino acids long. The CDR3 bases are TGTGCCAGCAGCTTAGGACAGGCCGCTGAGGCCCAGTACTTC. Its protein is CASSLGQAAEAQYF. The variable domain in full, with the rest retrieved from reference TRBV7-2 and TRBJ2-5, is GAGVSQSPSNKVTEKGKDVELRCDPISGHTALYWYRQSLGQGLEFLIYFQGNSAPDKSGLPSDRFSAERTGGSVSTLTIQRTQQEDSAVYLCASSLGQAAEAQYFGPGTRLLVL.

The gene calls are TRBV2 and TRBJ1-2; D is possibly TRBD1 (6 bases). The CDR3 runs 16 residues. Per germline, CDR1 SNHLY and CDR2 FYNNEI. V shed 2 bases and J shed 3 bases, with 16 bases lying between them. CDR3 loop: CASSERRTASDYGYTF. CDR3 nucleotide sequence: TGTGCCAGCAGTGAACGCCGGACAGCTTCCGACTATGGCTACACCTTC.

This clone was observed a handful of times. The chain links TRBV28 to TRBJ2-2; TRBD1 aligns across 8 bases. CDR1 MDHEN and CDR2 SYDVKM come from the germline V gene. There are 15 residues in the CDR3. The ends lost 3 bases at V and 1 base at J; junction bases unmatched: 1. CDR3 coding DNA: TGTGCCAGCAGTTTCGGGACAGGGAACACCGGGGAGCTGTTTTTT. It translates to CASSFGTGNTGELFF.

This clone was found once. The chain has TRBV7-2 and TRBJ2-5; D perhaps matches TRBD2 (6 bases). The CDR3 spans 14 residues. V lost 3 bases to trimming and J lost 5 bases, with 13 bases between them. CDR1 SGHTA and CDR2 FQGNSA come from the germline V gene. CDR3 sequence: CASSFTGAGETQYF. The CDR3 region has the DNA TGTGCCAGCAGCTTCACGGGAGCTGGGGAGACCCAGTACTTC. Full variable domain (outside the CDR3, taken from reference TRBV7-2 and TRBJ2-5): GAGVSQSPSNKVTEKGKDVELRCDPISGHTALYWYRQSLGQGLEFLIYFQGNSAPDKSGLPSDRFSAERTGGSVSTLTIQRTQQEDSAVYLCASSFTGAGETQYFGPGTRLLVL.

V and J are TRBV5-1 and TRBJ1-1; D not certain. This CDR3 is built from 16 residues. CDR1 and CDR2 (germline): SGHRS, YFSETQ. The ends were cut back, 3 bases at V and 1 base at J, with 16 bases in the middle. The CDR3: CASSSEIFGKNTEAFF. For the CDR3, the DNA is TGCGCCAGCAGCTCGGAGATATTCGGTAAGAACACTGAAGCTTTCTTT.

The rearrangement links TRBV6-2 or TRBV6-3 to TRBJ2-3; 12 nucleotides line up with TRBD2. The germline V gene encodes CDR1 MNHEY and CDR2 SVGEGT. This CDR3 comprises 21 residues. V was clipped by 1 base and J by 0 bases; unmatched bases: 14. The CDR3: CASSYWSSTSGRSSSTDTQYF. The CDR3 DNA sequence: TGTGCCAGCAGTTACTGGTCCTCTACTAGCGGGAGGTCTTCTAGCACAGATACGCAGTATTTT.

This clone was counted between two and nine times. The chain couples TRBV19 to TRBJ1-3, with D hard to call. The CDR3 is 15 residues long. With 5 bases removed from V and 4 bases from J, the gap between germline ends came to 15 bases. Germline assignment: CDR1 LNHDA and CDR2 SQIVND (reference sequence). This CDR3 reads CASSGQREAGNTIYF. As DNA, the CDR3 is TGTGCCAGTAGTGGGCAGAGGGAAGCGGGAAACACCATATATTTT.

The chain recombines TRBV7-9 with TRBJ1-4, with 7 bases aligning to TRBD1. In germline, CDR1 is SEHNR, CDR2 FQNEAQ (reference sequence). After removal of 3 bases from V and 4 bases from J, the junction contained 8 bases not matched to a gene. The CDR3 contains 16 residues. The CDR3 loop is CASSFGPGQINEKLFF. In nucleotides, the CDR3 is TGTGCCAGCAGCTTCGGACCGGGACAGATTAATGAAAAACTGTTTTTT.

The chain couples TRBV18 to TRBJ2-3, with 12 bases aligning to TRBD2. J was trimmed by 3 bases and V by 6 bases; bases with no gene match: 7. The CDR3 length is 16 residues. CDR1 is KGHSH and CDR2 is LQKENI in the germline V gene. The CDR3 region is CASSSLAGGVTDTQYF. DNA for the CDR3: TGTGCCAGCTCGTCCCTAGCGGGAGGGGTAACAGATACGCAGTATTTT.

This clone has just a few counts. The CDR3 bases are TGTGCCAGCAGTTACAGGGGCCTGGCAACAACTGAGCAGTTCTTC. It translates to CASSYRGLATTEQFF. This sequence joins TRBV6-5 and TRBJ2-1; tentative D call: TRBD1 (5 bases). CDR3 size: 15 residues. The V gene lost 2 bases and the J gene lost 9 bases, with 17 bases spanning the gap. CDR1 is MNHEY and CDR2 is SVGAGI in the germline V gene.

CDR3 bases: TGTGCCAGCAGACAAACTCGGACAGGGTACCACTACGAGCAGTACTTC. Translation: CASRQTRTGYHYEQYF. This chain connects TRBV6-4 to TRBJ2-7; 8 bases are shared with TRBD1. With 6 bases clipped from V and 3 bases from J, the junction kept 13 bases outside the gene matches. The V gene's germline CDR1 is MRHNA and CDR2 SNTAGT. The CDR3 runs to 16 residues.

The chain recombines TRBV5-1 with TRBJ2-5, with D possibly TRBD1 on 5 matching bases. In germline, CDR1 is SGHRS, CDR2 YFSETQ. The V and J ends lost 4 bases and 7 bases respectively, with 20 bases between them. This CDR3 has 15 amino acids. The CDR3 region has the DNA TGCGCCAGCAGCGGGTCAGACAGCCCAGCAGGGACCCAGTACTTC. Protein sequence: CASSGSDSPAGTQYF.

This clone was seen a handful of times. V and J are TRBV4-3 and TRBJ2-1; 12 bases fit TRBD2. V was clipped by 3 bases and J by 9 bases; unmatched bases: 12. Germline-derived CDR1 and CDR2 are LGHNA and YSLEER. The CDR3 spans 17 residues. The CDR3 protein is CASSHELAGGIQGEQFF. CDR3 bases: TGCGCCAGCAGCCACGAACTAGCGGGGGGCATACAGGGTGAGCAGTTCTTC.

This chain connects TRBV27 to TRBJ2-5, with D maybe TRBD2 (6 bases). Trimming stripped 3 bases from V and 2 bases from J, with 10 bases between. Germline CDR1 and CDR2: MNHEY and SMNVEV (reference sequence). The CDR3 loop spans 14 amino acids. DNA of the CDR3: TGTGCCAGCAGTTTGCGGGGATATCAAGAGACCCAGTACTTC. This codes for CASSLRGYQETQYF.

V gene TRBV4-2 combines with J gene TRBJ2-3, with 10 bases aligning to TRBD2. J lost 3 bases, V lost 0 bases, and 3 bases had no gene match. The CDR3 covers 16 residues. The V gene's germline CDR1 is LGHNA and CDR2 YNFKEQ. CDR3 region: CASSQEPAGGTDTQYF. The CDR3 DNA reads as TGTGCCAGCAGCCAAGAGCCAGCGGGGGGGACAGATACGCAGTATTTT.